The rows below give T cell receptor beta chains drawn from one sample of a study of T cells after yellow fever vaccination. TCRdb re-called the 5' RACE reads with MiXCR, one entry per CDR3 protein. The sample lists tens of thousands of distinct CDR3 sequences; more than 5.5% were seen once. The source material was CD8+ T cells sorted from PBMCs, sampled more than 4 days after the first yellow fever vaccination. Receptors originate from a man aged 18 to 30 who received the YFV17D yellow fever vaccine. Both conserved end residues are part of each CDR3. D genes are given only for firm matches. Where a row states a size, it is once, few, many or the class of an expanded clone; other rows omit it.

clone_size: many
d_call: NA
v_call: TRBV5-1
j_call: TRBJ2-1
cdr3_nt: TGCGCCAGCAGACCCTCTAGCGCCAACTCCTACAATGAGCAGTTCTTC
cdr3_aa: CASRPSSANSYNEQFF

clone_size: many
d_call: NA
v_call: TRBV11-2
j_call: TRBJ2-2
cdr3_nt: TGTGCCAGCAGCCTAGTTGTGGGTCACACCGGGGAGCTGTTTTTT
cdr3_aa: CASSLVVGHTGELFF

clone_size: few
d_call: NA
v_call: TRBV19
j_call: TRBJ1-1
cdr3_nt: TGTGCCAGTAGTATGCCGGCAGCCTCTCGAATCGCTGAAGCTTTCTTT
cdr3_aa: CASSMPAASRIAEAFF

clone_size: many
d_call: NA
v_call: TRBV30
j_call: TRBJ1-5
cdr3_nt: TGTGCCTGGAGTGTAGGGTCAGTTAGCAATCAGCCCCAGCATTTT
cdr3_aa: CAWSVGSVSNQPQHF

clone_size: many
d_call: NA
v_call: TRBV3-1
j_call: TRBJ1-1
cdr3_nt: TGTGCCAGCAGCCAAGGGAGTCTGCGGACTGAAGCTTTCTTT
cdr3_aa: CASSQGSLRTEAFF

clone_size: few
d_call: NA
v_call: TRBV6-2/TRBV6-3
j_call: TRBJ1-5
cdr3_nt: TGTGCCAGCAGTCCGGGACCGTATAGCAATCAGCCCCAGCATTTT
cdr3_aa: CASSPGPYSNQPQHF

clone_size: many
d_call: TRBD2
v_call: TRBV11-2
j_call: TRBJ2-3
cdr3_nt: TGTGCCAGCAGGCGGACCCCCGGCGGGGGGACCTCGGGGCGCACAGATACGCAGTATTTT
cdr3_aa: CASRRTPGGGTSGRTDTQYF

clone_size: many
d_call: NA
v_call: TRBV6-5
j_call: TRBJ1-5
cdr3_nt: TGTGCCAGCAGTTACTACGCGGGGAAGGGCCAGCCCCAGCATTTT
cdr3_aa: CASSYYAGKGQPQHF

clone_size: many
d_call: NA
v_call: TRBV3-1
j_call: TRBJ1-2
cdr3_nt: TGTGCCAGCAGCCAAGCGGAGGAGTATGGCTACACCTTC
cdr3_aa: CASSQAEEYGYTF

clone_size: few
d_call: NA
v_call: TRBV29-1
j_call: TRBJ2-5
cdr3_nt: TGCAGCGTTGAGCAGGGGCGAGAGACCCAGTACTTC
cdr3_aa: CSVEQGRETQYF

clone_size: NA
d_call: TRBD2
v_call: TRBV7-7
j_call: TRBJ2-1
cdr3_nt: TGTGCCAGCAGCGCGGGACTAGCGGGGGACTACAATGAGCAGTTCTTC
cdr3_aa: CASSAGLAGDYNEQFF

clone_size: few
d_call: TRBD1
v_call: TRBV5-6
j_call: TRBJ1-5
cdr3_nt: TGTGCCAGCAGCGGGACAGGGAGGAACGGCAATCAGCCCCAGCATTTT
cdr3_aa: CASSGTGRNGNQPQHF

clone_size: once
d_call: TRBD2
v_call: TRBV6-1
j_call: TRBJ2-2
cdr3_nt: TGTGCCAGCAGTGAAGAACTAGCGAACACCGTGGAGCTGTTTTTT
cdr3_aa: CASSEELANTVELFF

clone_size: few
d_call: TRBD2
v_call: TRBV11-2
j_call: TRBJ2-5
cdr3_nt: TGTGCCAGCAGATCTAGCGGGGGGGCTCGGGAGACCCAGTACTTC
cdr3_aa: CASRSSGGARETQYF

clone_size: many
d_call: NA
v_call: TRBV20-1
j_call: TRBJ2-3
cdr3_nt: TGCAGTGCTACTAGCGTTCCCACAGATACGCAGTATTTT
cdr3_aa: CSATSVPTDTQYF

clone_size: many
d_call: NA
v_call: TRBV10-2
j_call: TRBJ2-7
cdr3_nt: TGCGCCAGCAGTGAGGCGATCAACGAGCAGTACTTC
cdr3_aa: CASSEAINEQYF

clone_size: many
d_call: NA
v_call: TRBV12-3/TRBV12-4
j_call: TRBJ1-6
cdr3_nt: TGTGCCAGCAGTTTAAGGGACTTATTTAATTCACCCCTCCACTTT
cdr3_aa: CASSLRDLFNSPLHF

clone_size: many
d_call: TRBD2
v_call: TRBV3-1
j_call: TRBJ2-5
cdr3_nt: TGTGCCAGCAGCCCCCCTAGCGGGGAAGAGACCCAGTACTTC
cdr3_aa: CASSPPSGEETQYF

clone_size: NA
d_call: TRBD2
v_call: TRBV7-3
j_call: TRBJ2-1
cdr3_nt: TGTGCCAGCCAGGGGCTAGCGGGGACCAATGAGCAGTTCTTC
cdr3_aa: CASQGLAGTNEQFF

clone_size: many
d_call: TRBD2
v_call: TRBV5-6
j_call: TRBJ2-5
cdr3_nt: TGTGCCAGCAGCTTGGCTAGCGGGGGGTTCGAGACCCAGTACTTC
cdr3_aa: CASSLASGGFETQYF

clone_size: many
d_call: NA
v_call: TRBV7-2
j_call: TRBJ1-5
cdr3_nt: TGTGCCAGCAGCTTAGAGGGTGGACAGCCCCAGCATTTT
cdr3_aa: CASSLEGGQPQHF

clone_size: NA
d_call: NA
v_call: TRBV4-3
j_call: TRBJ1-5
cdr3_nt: TGCGCCAGCAGCCAAGATCTGCCAGTTAGTAGCAATCAGCCCCAGCATTTT
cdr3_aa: CASSQDLPVSSNQPQHF

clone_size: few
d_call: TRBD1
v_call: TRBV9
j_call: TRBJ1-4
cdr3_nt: TGTGCCAGCAGCCCTCGGACAGGGGAGGTTTTCGATGAAAAACTGTTTTTT
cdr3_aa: CASSPRTGEVFDEKLFF

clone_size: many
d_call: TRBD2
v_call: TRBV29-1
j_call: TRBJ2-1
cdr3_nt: TGCAGCGTTGAAGCGCTCTCAGCGGGGGTTTACAATGAGCAGTTCTTC
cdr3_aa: CSVEALSAGVYNEQFF

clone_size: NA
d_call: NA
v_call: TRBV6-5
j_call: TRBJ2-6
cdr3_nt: TGTGCCAGCAGTTACACCTCTGGGGCCAACGTCCTGACTTTC
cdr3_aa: CASSYTSGANVLTF

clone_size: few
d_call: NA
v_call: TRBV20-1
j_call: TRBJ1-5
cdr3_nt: TGCAGTGCTATGGAGATCAATCAGCCCCAGCATTTT
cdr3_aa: CSAMEINQPQHF

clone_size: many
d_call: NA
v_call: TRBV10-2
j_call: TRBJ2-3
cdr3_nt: TGCGCCAGCAGTGATAACAGGGCCAGCACAGATACGCAGTATTTT
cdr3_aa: CASSDNRASTDTQYF

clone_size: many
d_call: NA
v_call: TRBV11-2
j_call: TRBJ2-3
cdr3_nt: TGTGCCAGCAGCTCCGCCGCCGCGACGCAGTATTTT
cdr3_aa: CASSSAAATQYF

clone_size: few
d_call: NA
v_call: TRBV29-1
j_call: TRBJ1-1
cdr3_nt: TGCAGCGTTGAAGAGCTATGGGATGAAGCTTTCTTT
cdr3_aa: CSVEELWDEAFF

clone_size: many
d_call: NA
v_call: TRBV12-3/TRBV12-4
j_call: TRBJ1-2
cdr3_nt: TGTGCCAGCAGTTTTCGTATGGATCACACCTTC
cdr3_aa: CASSFRMDHTF

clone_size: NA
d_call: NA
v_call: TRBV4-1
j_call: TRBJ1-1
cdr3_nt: TGCGCCAGCAGCCAGATACAGGGACTGGGGAACACTGAAGCTTTCTTT
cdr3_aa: CASSQIQGLGNTEAFF

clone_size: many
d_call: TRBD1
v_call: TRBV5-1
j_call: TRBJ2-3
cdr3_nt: TGCGCCAGCAGCTCCCTGCCGACAGGGGGCAAGTCAGATACGCAGTATTTT
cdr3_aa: CASSSLPTGGKSDTQYF

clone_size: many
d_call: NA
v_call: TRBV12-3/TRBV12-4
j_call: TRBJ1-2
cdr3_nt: TGTGCCAGCAGCCTAGGGGTCTTCTATGGCTACACCTTC
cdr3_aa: CASSLGVFYGYTF

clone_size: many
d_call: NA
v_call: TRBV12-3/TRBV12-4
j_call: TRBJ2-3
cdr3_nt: TGTGCCAGCAGTTCCATCCGACATGCTAGCACAGATACGCAGTATTTT
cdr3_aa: CASSSIRHASTDTQYF

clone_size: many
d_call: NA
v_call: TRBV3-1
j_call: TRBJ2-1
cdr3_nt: TGTGCCAGCAGCCAGTTTAATGAGCAGTTCTTC
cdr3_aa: CASSQFNEQFF

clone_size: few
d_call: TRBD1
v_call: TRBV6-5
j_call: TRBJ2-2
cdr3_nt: TGTGCCAGCAGTTACGGGGCTTCATCAGGGGGCGGCGGGGAGCTGTTTTTT
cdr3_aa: CASSYGASSGGGGELFF

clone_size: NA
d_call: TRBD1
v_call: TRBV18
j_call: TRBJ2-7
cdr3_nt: TGTGCCAGCTCACGGGGACAGGCTTTTACCTACGAGCAGTACTTC
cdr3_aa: CASSRGQAFTYEQYF

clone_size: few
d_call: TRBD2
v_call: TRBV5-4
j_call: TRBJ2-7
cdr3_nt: TGTGCCAGCAGCATTACTAGCGGGGGCTCCTACGAGCAGTACTTC
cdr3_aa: CASSITSGGSYEQYF

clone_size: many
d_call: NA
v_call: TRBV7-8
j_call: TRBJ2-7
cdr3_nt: TGTGCCAGCAGCTTAAGACGCGGGAACACCAATTACGAGCAGTACTTC
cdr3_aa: CASSLRRGNTNYEQYF

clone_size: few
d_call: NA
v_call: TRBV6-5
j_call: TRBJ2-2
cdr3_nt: TGTGCCAGCAGTTACTTCGGGGAAACCGGGGAGCTGTTTTTT
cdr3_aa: CASSYFGETGELFF

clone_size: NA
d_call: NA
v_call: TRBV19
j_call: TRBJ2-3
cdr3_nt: TGTGCCAGTAGCCGCGAGTGGGGTTTCAGCACAGATACGCAGTATTTT
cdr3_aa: CASSREWGFSTDTQYF

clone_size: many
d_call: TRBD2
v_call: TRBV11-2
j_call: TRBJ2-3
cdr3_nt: TGTGCCAGCAGCTTAGGTGCTAGCGGGGGCCCTCCGGGTAGTACGCAGTATTTT
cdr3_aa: CASSLGASGGPPGSTQYF

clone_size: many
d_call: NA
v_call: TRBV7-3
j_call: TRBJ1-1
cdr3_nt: TGTGCCAGCAGCTTGGGGTATCGCTCTGAAGCTTTCTTT
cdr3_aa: CASSLGYRSEAFF

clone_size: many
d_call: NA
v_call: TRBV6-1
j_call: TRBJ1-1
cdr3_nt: TGTGCCAGCAGTCCCCGCCAGGACCTGAACACTGAAGCTTTCTTT
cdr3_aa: CASSPRQDLNTEAFF

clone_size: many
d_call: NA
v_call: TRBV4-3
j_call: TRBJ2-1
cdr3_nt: TGCGCCAGCAGCCCAGGGACTGCCACCTACAATGAGCAGTTCTTC
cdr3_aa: CASSPGTATYNEQFF

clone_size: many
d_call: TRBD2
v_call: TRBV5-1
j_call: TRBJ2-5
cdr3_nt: TGCGCCAGCAGCTTACTAGCGGGGGGCCTTAGGTACCAAGAGACCCAGTACTTC
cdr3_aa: CASSLLAGGLRYQETQYF

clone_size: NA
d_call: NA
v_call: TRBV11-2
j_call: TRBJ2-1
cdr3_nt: TGTGCCAGCAGCTTAGGGGGGGATGTGCAGTTCTTC
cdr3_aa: CASSLGGDVQFF

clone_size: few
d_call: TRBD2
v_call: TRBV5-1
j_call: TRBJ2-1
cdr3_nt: TGCGCCAGCAGTCGGGGGGGCGGGAGTGCCTACAATGAGCAGTTCTTC
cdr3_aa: CASSRGGGSAYNEQFF

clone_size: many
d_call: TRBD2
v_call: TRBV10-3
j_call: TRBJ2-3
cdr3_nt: TGTGCCATCCGGACTAGCGTTTGGACAGATACGCAGTATTTT
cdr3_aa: CAIRTSVWTDTQYF